Reported below is one TCR beta chain. The sample belongs to a study of T cell changes during pregnancy in multiple sclerosis. Data came from immunoSEQ multiplex PCR; TCRdb stores just in-frame clones and leaves some out. The sample yields approximately 84,000 clones, over 90% seen once. Losses at the gene ends were 2 bases for V and 8 bases for J; bases not matched to a gene: 10. CDR1 is MRHNA and CDR2 is SNTAGT in the germline V gene. This CDR3 spans 16 amino acids. The source was peripheral blood, collected in the third trimester of pregnancy. The source is a female donor with multiple sclerosis, enrolled in a pregnancy study. The chain employs TRBV6-4 and TRBJ2-1; 9 bases map to TRBD1. This CDR3 reads CASSDQGGTGRDEQFF. CDR3 DNA: TGTGCCAGCAGTGACCAGGGGGGGACAGGGAGGGATGAGCAGTTCTTC.